This T cell receptor beta chain was observed in a study of naive and memory T cell subsets. Broader study findings: This RNA-based method may be sensitive to activation-related transcript changes.

Germline assignment: CDR1 MNHEY and CDR2 SVGAGI. The CDR3 runs 21 residues. The V and J ends lost 2 bases and 2 bases respectively, with 31 bases between them. Reverse transcription of blood and skin TCR RNA was primed at alpha and beta constant regions. Four PCR rounds used nested alpha and beta constant region primers plus the SP2 primer. TCRdb analysed the UMI-ligation and nested PCR reads with MiXCR anew, one entry per CDR3 protein. The data show 15,000 to 20,000 distinct CDR3 sequences, 8.5% to 10% seen once. In its sample, this clonotype was seen a few times. Its target is unknown. The treatment was: skin biopsy from PPD injection site in Mantoux-positive individual. Reverse transcription used DNase-treated unsorted total RNA, aiming for about 1 to 1000 ng. TCR cDNA received a 3' ligated oligonucleotide that carried a UMI. Biopsied sites were PPD injections in people with a positive Mantoux test.

This TCR came from an adult in good health. The rearrangement joins TRBV6-5 to TRBJ2-7, with D possibly TRBD1 on 5 matching bases. The material sequenced was skin, taken from a tuberculin skin test site. In DNA, the CDR3 is TGTGCCAGCAGTTACGTGCTGGGGCATGGGGCCTACCCCCTTTTGCCCTACGAGCAGTACTTC. It codes for CASSYVLGHGAYPLLPYEQYF.